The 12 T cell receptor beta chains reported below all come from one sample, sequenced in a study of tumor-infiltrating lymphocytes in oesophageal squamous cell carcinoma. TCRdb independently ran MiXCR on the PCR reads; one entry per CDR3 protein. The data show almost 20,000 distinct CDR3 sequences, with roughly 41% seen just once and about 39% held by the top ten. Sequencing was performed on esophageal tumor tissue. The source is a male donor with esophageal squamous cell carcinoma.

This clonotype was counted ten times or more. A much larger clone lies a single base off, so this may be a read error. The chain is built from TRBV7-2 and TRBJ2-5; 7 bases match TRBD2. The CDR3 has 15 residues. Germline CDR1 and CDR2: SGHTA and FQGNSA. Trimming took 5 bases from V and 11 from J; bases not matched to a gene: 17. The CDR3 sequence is CASSPSAGAINEQYF. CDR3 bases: TGTGCCAGCAGCCCCTCGGCGGGAGCCATAAATGAGCAGTACTTC. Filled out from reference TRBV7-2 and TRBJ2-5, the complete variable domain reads GAGVSQSPSNKVTEKGKDVELRCDPISGHTALYWYRQSLGQGLEFLIYFQGNSAPDKSGLPSDRFSAERTGGSVSTLTIQRTQQEDSAVYLCASSPSAGAINEQYFGPGTRLLVL.

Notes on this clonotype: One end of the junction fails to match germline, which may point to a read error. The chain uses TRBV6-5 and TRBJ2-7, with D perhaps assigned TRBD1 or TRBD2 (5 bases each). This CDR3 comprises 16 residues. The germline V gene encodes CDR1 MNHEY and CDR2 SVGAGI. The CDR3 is CASSYSSGAPDTEAFF. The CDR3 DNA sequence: TGTGCCAGCAGTTACTCTTCCGGGGCTCCGGACACTGAAGCTTTCTTC.

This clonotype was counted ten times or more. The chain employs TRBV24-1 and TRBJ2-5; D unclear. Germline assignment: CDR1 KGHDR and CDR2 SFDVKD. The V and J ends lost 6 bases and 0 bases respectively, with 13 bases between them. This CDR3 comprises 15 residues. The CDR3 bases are TGTGCCACCAGTCGGACGGACCTGTACCAAGAGACCCAGTACTTC. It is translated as CATSRTDLYQETQYF.

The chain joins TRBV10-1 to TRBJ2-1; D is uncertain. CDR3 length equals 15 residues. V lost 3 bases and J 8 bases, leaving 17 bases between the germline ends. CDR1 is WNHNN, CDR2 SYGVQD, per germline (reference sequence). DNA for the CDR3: TGCGCCAGCAGTGAAAGTATGGAGCTCATGGATGAGCAGTTCTTC. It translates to CASSESMELMDEQFF.

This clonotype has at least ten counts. The CDR3, as DNA: TGTGCCAGCTCACCAGCTACGGGGGGGCTAAAAGATACGCAGTATTTT. It is translated as CASSPATGGLKDTQYF. V is TRBV18 and J is TRBJ2-3; TRBD2 aligns across 8 bases. Trimming at V came to 2 bases and at J to 5 bases, leaving 9 bases not matched to a gene. The CDR3 length is 16 residues. The germline CDR1 and CDR2 sequences are KGHSH and LQKENI.

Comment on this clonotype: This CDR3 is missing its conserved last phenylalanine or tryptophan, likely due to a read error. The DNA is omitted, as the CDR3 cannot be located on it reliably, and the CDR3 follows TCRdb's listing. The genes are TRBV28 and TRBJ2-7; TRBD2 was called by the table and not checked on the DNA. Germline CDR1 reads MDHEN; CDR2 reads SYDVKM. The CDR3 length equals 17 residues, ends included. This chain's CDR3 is CASIGREAAADEQYFGN.

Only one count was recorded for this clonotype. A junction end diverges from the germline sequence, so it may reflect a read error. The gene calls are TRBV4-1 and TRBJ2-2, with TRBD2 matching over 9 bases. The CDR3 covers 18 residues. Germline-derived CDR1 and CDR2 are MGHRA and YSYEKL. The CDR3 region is CASSPVLPWRGGNGELFF. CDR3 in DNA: TGTGCCAGCAGCCCTGTCCTCCCGTGGCGGGGGGGGAACGGGGAGCTGTTTTTT.

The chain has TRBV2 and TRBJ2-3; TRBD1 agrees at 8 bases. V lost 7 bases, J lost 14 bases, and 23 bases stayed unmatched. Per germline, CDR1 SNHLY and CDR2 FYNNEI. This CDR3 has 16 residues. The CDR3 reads CASTRDRPANTGELYF. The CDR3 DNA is TGTGCCAGCACCAGGGACAGGCCTGCGAACACCGGGGAGCTGTATTTT.

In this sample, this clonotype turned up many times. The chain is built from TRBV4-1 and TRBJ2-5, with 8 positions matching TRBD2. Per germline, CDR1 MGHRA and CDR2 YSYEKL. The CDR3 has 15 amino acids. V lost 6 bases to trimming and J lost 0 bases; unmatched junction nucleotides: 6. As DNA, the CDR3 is TGCGCCAGCAGAGCCGGCGGGGGGTACCAAGAGACCCAGTACTTC. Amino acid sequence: CASRAGGGYQETQYF.

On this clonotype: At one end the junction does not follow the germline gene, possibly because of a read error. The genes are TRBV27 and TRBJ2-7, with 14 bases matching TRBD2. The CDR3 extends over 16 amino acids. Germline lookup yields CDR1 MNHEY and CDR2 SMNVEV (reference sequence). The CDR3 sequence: CASRREGGLAGGSLNF. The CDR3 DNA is TGTGCCAGCAGACGGGAAGGAGGACTAGCGGGAGGTTCCCTAAACTTC.

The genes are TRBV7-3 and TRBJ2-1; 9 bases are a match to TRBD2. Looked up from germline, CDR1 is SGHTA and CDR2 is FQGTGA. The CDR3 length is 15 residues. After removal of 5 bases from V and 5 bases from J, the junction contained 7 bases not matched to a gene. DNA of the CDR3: TGTGCCAGCAGCCTGAGAGGCGGGAGGGACAATGAGCAGTTCTTC. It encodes CASSLRGGRDNEQFF.

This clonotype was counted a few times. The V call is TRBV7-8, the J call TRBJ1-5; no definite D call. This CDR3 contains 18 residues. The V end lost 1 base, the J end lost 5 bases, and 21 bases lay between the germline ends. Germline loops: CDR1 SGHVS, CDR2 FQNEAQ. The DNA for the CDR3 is TGTGCCAGCAGCTTAGATTTGGAGGCCGACGATTCCGATCAGCCCCAGCATTTT. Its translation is CASSLDLEADDSDQPQHF.